This T cell receptor beta chain was obtained from a study of blood T cell repertoires in COVID-19. Study at large: COVID-19 samples from acute and convalescent phases originated in the United States, Italy and Spain. Sample material is recorded as cDNA or gDNA derived from T cells, B-cell-depleted T cells, or PBMCs.

This clone was seen a single time. The germline gives CDR1 SGHDT, CDR2 YYEEEE. The CDR3 extends over 15 amino acids. V lost 5 bases, J lost 6 bases, and 7 bases stayed unmatched. The repertoire was sequenced with immunoSEQ multiplex PCR; TCRdb's copy has only in-frame clones and lacks some. The table lists over 45,000 clones, about nine tenths of them singletons, with under 35% in the top ten. The sample consisted of peripheral blood. The sequence derives from a woman over 75 with acute or convalescent COVID-19. This chain uses TRBV5-6 with TRBJ1-6, with 8 positions matching TRBD1. This CDR3 reads CASSSGTGVNSPLHF. CDR3 in DNA: TGTGCCAGCAGTTCCGGGACAGGAGTTAATTCACCCCTCCACTTT.